The clone carrying this T cell receptor beta chain was seen a few times. Via MiXCR, TCRdb re-called the RACE reads, giving one row per CDR3 protein. The top ten hold roughly 2.5% of the sample, which has roughly 260,000 distinct CDR3 sequences, about 8.6% seen once. Documented time point: pre-sensitization, week 0. Documented treatment: therapeutic diphenylcyclopropenone sensitization with weekly scalp DPC. The data were obtained in a study of human T cells and chemical hapten exposure. Germline-derived CDR1 and CDR2 are KGHDR and SFDVKD. The CDR3 is 14 residues long. V lost 9 bases, J lost 0 bases, and 11 bases lay in between.

The receptor was isolated from a woman between 40 and 50 years old with alopecia areata. Some clones in this sample may be carry-over from other donors' samples. The starting material was whole blood, obtained in connection with sensitization to the hapten diphenylcyclopropenone (DPC). The V call is TRBV24-1, the J call TRBJ1-5, with a possible D match to TRBD1 (5 bases). As DNA, the CDR3 is TGTGCCACCGGGGAAGGGACTAGCAATCAGCCCCAGCATTTT. Translated, it gives CATGEGTSNQPQHF.